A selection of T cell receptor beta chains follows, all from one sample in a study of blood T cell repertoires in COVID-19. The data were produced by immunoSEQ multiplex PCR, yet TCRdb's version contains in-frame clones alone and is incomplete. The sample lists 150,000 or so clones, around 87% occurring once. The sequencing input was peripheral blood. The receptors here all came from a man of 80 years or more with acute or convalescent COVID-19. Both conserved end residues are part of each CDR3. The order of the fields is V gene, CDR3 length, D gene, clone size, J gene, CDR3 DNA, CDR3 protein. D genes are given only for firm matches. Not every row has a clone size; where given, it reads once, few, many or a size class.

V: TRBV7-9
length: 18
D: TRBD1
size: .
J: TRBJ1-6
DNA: TGTGCCAGCAGCTTAGAGGGGACAGGGGGTGCCTATAATTCACCCCTCCACTTT
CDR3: CASSLEGTGGAYNSPLHF

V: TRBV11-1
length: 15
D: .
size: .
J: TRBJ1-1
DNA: TGTGCCAGCAGCTCCACCGCAGGGTGGAACACTGAAGCTTTCTTT
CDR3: CASSSTAGWNTEAFF

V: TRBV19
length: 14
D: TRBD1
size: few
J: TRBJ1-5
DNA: TGTGCCAGTAGGGAGACAGGGATCAATCAGCCCCAGCATTTT
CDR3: CASRETGINQPQHF

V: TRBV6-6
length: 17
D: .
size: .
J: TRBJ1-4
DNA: TGTGCCAGCAGTCCCTGGGCATCTGGCGCAACTAATGAAAAACTGTTTTTT
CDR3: CASSPWASGATNEKLFF

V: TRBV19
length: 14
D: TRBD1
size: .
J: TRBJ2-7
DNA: TGTGCCAGTAGATTGACAGGGTATGCGGGCGAGCAGTACTTC
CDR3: CASRLTGYAGEQYF

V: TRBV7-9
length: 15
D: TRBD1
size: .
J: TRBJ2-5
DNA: TGTGCCAGCAGCCCACTGGACAGGGACAGGGAGACCCAGTACTTC
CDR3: CASSPLDRDRETQYF

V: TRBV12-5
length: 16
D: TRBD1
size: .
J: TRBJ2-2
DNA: TGTGCTAGTGGTTCCCCCTCCGGGACAGGAACCGGGGAGCTGTTTTTT
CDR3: CASGSPSGTGTGELFF

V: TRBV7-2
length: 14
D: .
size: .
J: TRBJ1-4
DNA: TGTGCCAGCAGCCTAAAACCCGATAATGAAAAACTGTTTTTT
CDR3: CASSLKPDNEKLFF

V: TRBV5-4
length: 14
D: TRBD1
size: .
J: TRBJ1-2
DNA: TGTGCCAGCAGCTTCACAGGGGAGAACTATGGCTACACCTTC
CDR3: CASSFTGENYGYTF

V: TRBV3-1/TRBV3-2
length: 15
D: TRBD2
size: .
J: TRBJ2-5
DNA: TGTGCCAGCAGCCAAGGACTAGCGACTAAAGAGACCCAGTACTTC
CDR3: CASSQGLATKETQYF

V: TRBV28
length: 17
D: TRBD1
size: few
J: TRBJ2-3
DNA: TGTGCCAGCAGTTTCATCATTATACAGGGGCGAGCAGATACGCAGTATTTT
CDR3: CASSFIIIQGRADTQYF

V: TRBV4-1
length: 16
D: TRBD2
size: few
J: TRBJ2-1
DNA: TGCGCCAGCAGCGCACCACTAGCGGGAGGTCTCTGGGAGCAGTTCTTC
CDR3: CASSAPLAGGLWEQFF

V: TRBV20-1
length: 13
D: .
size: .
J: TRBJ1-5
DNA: TGCAGTGCTAGTTCGACAGTAAATCAGCCCCAGCATTTT
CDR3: CSASSTVNQPQHF

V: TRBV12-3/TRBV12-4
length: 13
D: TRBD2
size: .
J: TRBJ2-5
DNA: TGTGCCAGCAGTTTATCCGGGGGGGAGACCCAGTACTTC
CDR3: CASSLSGGETQYF

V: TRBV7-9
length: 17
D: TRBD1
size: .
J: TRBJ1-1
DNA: TGTGCCAGCAGCTTAGCGGGTAGGGGGCGCATAAAAACTGAAGCTTTCTTT
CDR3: CASSLAGRGRIKTEAFF

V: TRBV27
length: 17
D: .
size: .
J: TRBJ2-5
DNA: TGTGCCAGCAGTTTAGGGGGGGCCAGGGGGCGTCAAGAGACCCAGTACTTC
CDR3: CASSLGGARGRQETQYF

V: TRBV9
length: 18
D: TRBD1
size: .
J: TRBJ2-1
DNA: TGTGCCAGCAGCGTAGGGAGAGGACAGGGGGCTCTTTACAATGAGCAGTTCTTC
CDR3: CASSVGRGQGALYNEQFF

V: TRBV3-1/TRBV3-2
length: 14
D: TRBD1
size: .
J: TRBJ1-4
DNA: TGTGCCAGCAGCCCAATCCACAGGGGTGAAAAACTGTTTTTT
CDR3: CASSPIHRGEKLFF

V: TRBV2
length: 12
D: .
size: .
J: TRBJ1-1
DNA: TGTGCCAGCAGTGAGCGATACACTGAAGCTTTCTTT
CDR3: CASSERYTEAFF

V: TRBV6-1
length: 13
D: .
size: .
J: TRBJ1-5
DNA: TGTGCCAGCAGTGAACAGCGGGGTCAGCCCCAGCATTTT
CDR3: CASSEQRGQPQHF

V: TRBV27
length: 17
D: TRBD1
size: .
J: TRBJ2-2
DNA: TGTGCCAGCAGTTTATCCTACTGGACAGGGAACACCGGGGAGCTGTTTTTT
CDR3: CASSLSYWTGNTGELFF

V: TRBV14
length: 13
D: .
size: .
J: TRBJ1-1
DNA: TGTGCCAGCGCTCTAAGGGGGTACACTGAAGCTTTCTTT
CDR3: CASALRGYTEAFF

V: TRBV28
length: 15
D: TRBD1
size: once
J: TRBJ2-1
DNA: TGTGCCAGCAGTTCGCATTCGGCAGGGGGCAATGAGCAGTTCTTC
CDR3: CASSSHSAGGNEQFF

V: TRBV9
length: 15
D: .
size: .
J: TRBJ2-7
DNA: TGTGCCAGCAGCTCAGGGGATCCCCTCTCCTACGAGCAGTACTTC
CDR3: CASSSGDPLSYEQYF

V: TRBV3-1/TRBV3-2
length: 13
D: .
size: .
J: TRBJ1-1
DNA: TGTGCCAGCAGCCAAGGTGCGGACGGGCTCGGGGACTTT
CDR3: CASSQGADGLGDF

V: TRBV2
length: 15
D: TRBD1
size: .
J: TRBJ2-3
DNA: TGTGCCAGCAGTTACGGACAGGGGGTCTTAGGGACGCAGTATTTT
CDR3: CASSYGQGVLGTQYF

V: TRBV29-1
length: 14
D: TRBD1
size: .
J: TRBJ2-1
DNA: TGCAGCGTTGGGTCCTGGGACAGAAACAATGAGCAGTTCTTC
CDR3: CSVGSWDRNNEQFF

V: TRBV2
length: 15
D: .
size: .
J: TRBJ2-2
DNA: TGTGCCAGCAGGCCCGGGTCCACGAACACCGGGGAGCTGTTTTTT
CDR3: CASRPGSTNTGELFF

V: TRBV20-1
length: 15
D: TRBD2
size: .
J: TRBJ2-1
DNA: TGCAGTGCTAGTTTAGCGGGTAGCTCCTACAATGAGCAGTTCTTC
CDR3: CSASLAGSSYNEQFF

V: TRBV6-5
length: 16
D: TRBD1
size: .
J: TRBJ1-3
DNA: TGTGCCAGCAGTTACTCTCGACAGGGCATGAGAAACACCATATATTTT
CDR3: CASSYSRQGMRNTIYF

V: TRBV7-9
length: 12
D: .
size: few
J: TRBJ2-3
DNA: TGTGCCAGCACCCCCAGCGAAGATACGCAGTATTTT
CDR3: CASTPSEDTQYF

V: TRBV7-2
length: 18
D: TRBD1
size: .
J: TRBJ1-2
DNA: TGTGCCAGCAGCTTACCCTCGGGACAGGGGAGAACTAACTATGGCTACACCTTC
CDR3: CASSLPSGQGRTNYGYTF

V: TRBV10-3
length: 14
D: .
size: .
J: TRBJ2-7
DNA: TGTGCCATCAGTGAAGGAGCCGAGGACTACGAGCAGTACTTC
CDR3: CAISEGAEDYEQYF

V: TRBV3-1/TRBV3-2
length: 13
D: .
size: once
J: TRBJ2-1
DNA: TGTGCCAGCAGCCCCCTGCGGGGTAATGAGCAGTTCTTC
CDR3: CASSPLRGNEQFF

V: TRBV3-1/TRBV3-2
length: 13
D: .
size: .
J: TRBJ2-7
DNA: TGTGCCAGCAGCCAAGTGGATCCAACAGTGCAGTACTTC
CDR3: CASSQVDPTVQYF

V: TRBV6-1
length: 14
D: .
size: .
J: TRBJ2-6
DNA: TGTGCCAGCAGTGAACCCCGGGGAATCAACGTCCTGACTTTC
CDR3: CASSEPRGINVLTF

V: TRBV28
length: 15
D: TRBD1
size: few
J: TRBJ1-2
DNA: TGTGCCAGCAGTCTAGGGACAGGGGGATTGCTTGGCTACACCTTC
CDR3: CASSLGTGGLLGYTF